The present T cell receptor beta chain was sequenced within a study of T cells after yellow fever vaccination (dated by TCRdb to between 2018 and 2020). With respect to the entire study: The SMART-Seq v4 Ultra Low Input RNA kit was used to prepare libraries from fractions with low cell numbers. Two healthy male donors, one aged 18 to 30 and one aged 30 to 39 years, were included in the cohort. To track T-cell clones before and after primary and booster YFV17D yellow fever vaccination, bulk TCR alpha and beta repertoires were sequenced longitudinally. Blood was collected at multiple timepoints before and after primary and secondary immunization, and bulk PBMC replicates and cell subsets were isolated.

V drops 0 bases and J drops 2 bases, leaving 2 bases in between. The CDR3 runs 13 amino acids, cysteine and phenylalanine included. Only CDR3 DNA is held: 39 bases, read in frame from base 1. CDR1 and CDR2 were assigned from the germline V gene (reference sequence) as DFQATT and SNEGSKA. Concerning this clonotype: Which antigen it targets is not known. The sample holds no much larger clone one base away, and base qualities are not on file.

Paper-wide results and their limitations: The secondary T-cell response was found to be weaker but faster than the primary response, with a peak reached on day 5 rather than on day 15. Because abundant contaminating clonotypes from the bulk population could be contained in FACS-sorted repertoires, computational filtering was required. A small fraction of clonotypes appeared in both the CD4 and CD8 compartments, likely as a result of convergent recombination. Only a couple of donors were included in the study, so the extent to which the findings can be generalized is limited. Most clones expanded after primary vaccination were re-detected after the booster (almost 98% of CD4 and approximately 89% of CD8), suggesting broad memory maintenance.

The treatment or condition label, as the study defines it: live attenuated yellow fever vaccine strain. At every blood-draw timepoint, two biological replicates of bulk PBMCs were collected. PBMCs were isolated from peripheral blood using a standard Ficoll-Paque protocol. TriZol was used to extract RNA from bulk PBMCs, from CD4 and CD8 fractions, and from dextramer-positive and dextramer-negative fractions. Synthesis of TCR cDNA relied on 5'RACE template switching, a step that introduced a universal primer site along with unique molecular identifiers. cDNA synthesis was primed from both the TCR alpha and TCR beta constant segments. Library amplification involved two PCR steps, and the second step added sample barcodes and sequencing adapters. Sequencing of libraries was done on Illumina HiSeq 2500 (2x100 bp) or NovaSeq (2x150 bp). The published analysis was carried out like this. MIGEC was used to demultiplex reads and collapse the reads into UMI consensus sequences, and MiXCR was used for V(D)J alignment. Vaccine-responding clonotypes were identified with edgeR using replicate PBMC samples, with FDR below 0.01 and a log2 fold change above 5 up to day 15 being required. Bulk clonotypes were assigned CD4 or CD8 identity according to which sequenced CD4 or CD8 repertoire held them at higher abundance. TCRdb trimmed public reads at Q25 via fastp, called clones via MiXCR and kept in-frame beta chains. Records with the same CDR3 protein are collapsed into one entry carrying the most frequent genes and DNA. The V and J calls reflect TCRdb's pipeline rather than the authors' work. Present in this sample are nearly 350,000 distinct CDR3 sequences, about 8.3% of which were seen just once. The ten top clones hold under 20% of the sample.

The sequencing here drew on PBMCs, taken roughly 46 days after the first yellow fever vaccination. The chain couples TRBV20-1 to TRBJ2-6; the D gene is unclear. The sequence came from a man younger than 30 who received the YFV17D yellow fever vaccine. The CDR3 protein sequence reads: CSARETGANVLTF. The DNA sequence follows: TGCAGTGCTAGAGAAACTGGGGCCAACGTCCTGACTTTC.